These 9 T cell receptor beta chains were sequenced from one sample in a study of CD8 T cells in Susac syndrome. An input of about 0.45 to 1 ug of RNA was subjected to reverse transcription using random hexamers. TCRdb reanalysed the immunoSEQ multiplex PCR reads using MiXCR and keeps one entry per CDR3 protein. The sample lists about 300,000 distinct CDR3 sequences, around 89% occurring once. Sequencing was carried out using CD8+ T cells from PBMCs. Receptor source: a human donor with multiple sclerosis.

The rearrangement joins TRBV3-1 to TRBJ2-7; 7 bases are shared with TRBD1. Trimming took 2 bases from V and 7 from J; bases not matched to a gene: 14. CDR1 and CDR2 (germline): LGHDT, YNNKEL (reference sequence). The CDR3 has 16 residues. CDR3 in DNA: TGTGCCAGCAGCCAAAACTTCCCGGGACAGTTGGAGGAGCAGTACTTC. This sequence encodes CASSQNFPGQLEEQYF.

About this clonotype: One end of the junction fails to match germline, which may point to a read error. V and J are TRBV12-3 or TRBV12-4 and TRBJ2-1; unclear D gene. This CDR3 has 12 amino acids. The CDR3: CASRLVYNEQFF. DNA of the CDR3: TGTGCCAGCAGGTTAGTCTACAATGAGCAGTTCTTC.

The CDR3 region has the DNA TGTGCCTGGAGTCCAAGCCGGGGGGGCCGACGGACCGGGGAGCTGTTTTTT. Translating gives CAWSPSRGGRRTGELFF. V is TRBV30 and J is TRBJ2-2; the match to TRBD2 covers 8 bases. Germline V gives CDR1 GTSNPN, CDR2 SVGIG (reference sequence). Trimming took 2 bases from V and 5 from J; bases not matched to a gene: 13. The CDR3 is 17 residues long.

The chain is built from TRBV12-3 or TRBV12-4 and TRBJ2-5; D possibly corresponds to TRBD2 (6 bases). Trimming removed 3 bases from V and 2 bases from J, with 19 bases in between. The CDR3 extends over 17 amino acids. CDR3 residues: CASSFYMGGAPQETQYF. CDR3 bases: TGTGCCAGCAGTTTCTACATGGGGGGAGCCCCTCAAGAGACCCAGTACTTC.

Many counts were recorded for this clonotype. The chain joins TRBV27 to TRBJ2-7; 8 bases agree with TRBD1. Trimming cost V 6 bases and J 3 bases; bases outside gene matches: 4. There are 13 residues in the CDR3. Looked up from germline, CDR1 is MNHEY and CDR2 is SMNVEV (reference sequence). CDR3 sequence: CASSSGQGYEQYF. DNA for the CDR3: TGTGCCAGCAGCTCCGGACAGGGCTACGAGCAGTACTTC.

This chain connects TRBV30 to TRBJ2-7, with 7 bases that match TRBD1. The CDR3 has 12 amino acids. V was pared by 5 bases and J by 0 bases, with 1 base of the junction left unmatched. CDR1 is GTSNPN and CDR2 is SVGIG in the germline V gene (reference sequence). The CDR3 spells CAWGDSSYEQYF. CDR3 nucleotide sequence: TGTGCCTGGGGGGACAGCTCCTACGAGCAGTACTTC. Full variable domain (missing parts from reference TRBV30 and TRBJ2-7): SQTIHQWPATLVQPVGSPLSLECTVEGTSNPNLYWYRQAAGRGLQLLFYSVGIGQISSEVPQNLSASRPQDRQFILSSKKLLLSDSGFYLCAWGDSSYEQYFGPGTRLTVT.

The CDR3 DNA sequence: TGTGCTAGTGCTTCCCGGGACAGAGACGAGCAGTACTTC. Protein product: CASASRDRDEQYF. The chain joins TRBV12-5 to TRBJ2-7; the match to TRBD1 covers 7 bases. V shed 7 bases, J shed 5 bases, and the junction held 8 bases outside the gene matches. The CDR3 runs to 13 residues. CDR1 LGHNT and CDR2 FRNRAP come from the germline V gene. Filled out from reference TRBV12-5 and TRBJ2-7, the complete variable domain reads DARVTQTPRHKVTEMGQEVTMRCQPILGHNTVFWYRQTMMQGLELLAYFRNRAPLDDSGMPKDRFSAEMPDATLATLKIQPSEPRDSAVYFCASASRDRDEQYFGPGTRLTVT.

V usage is TRBV7-2 and J usage is TRBJ1-1, with a weak D call TRBD1 (5 bases). The germline V gene encodes CDR1 SGHTA and CDR2 FQGNSA. V was cut by 8 bases and J by 6 bases, with 16 bases left in between. The CDR3 sequence is 13 residues long. The CDR3 loop is CASLPNRGAEAFF. The CDR3 DNA is TGTGCCAGCTTACCCAACCGGGGCGCTGAAGCTTTCTTT.

The gene calls are TRBV9 and TRBJ2-7, with D perhaps TRBD1 or TRBD2 (5 bases each). The CDR3 is made up of 13 amino acids. Germline loops: CDR1 SGDLS, CDR2 YYNGEE. V shed 3 bases and J shed 4 bases, with 11 bases lying between them. The CDR3 reads CASSGGSEYEQYF. The CDR3 nucleotides are TGTGCCAGCAGCGGGGGGAGCGAATACGAGCAGTACTTC.